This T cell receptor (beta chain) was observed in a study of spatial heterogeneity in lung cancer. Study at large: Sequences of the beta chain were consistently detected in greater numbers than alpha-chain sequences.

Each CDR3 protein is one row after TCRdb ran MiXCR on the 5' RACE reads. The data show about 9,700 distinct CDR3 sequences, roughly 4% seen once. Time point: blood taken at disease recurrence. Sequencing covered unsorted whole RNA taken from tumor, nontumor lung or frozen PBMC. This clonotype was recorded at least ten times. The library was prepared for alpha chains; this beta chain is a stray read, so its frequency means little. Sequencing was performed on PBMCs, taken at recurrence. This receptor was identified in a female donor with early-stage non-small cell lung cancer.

CDR3 nucleotide sequence: TGTGCCAGCAGTTTGCGTCGGCCTTATAGCAATCAGCCCCAGCATTTT. Translating it yields CASSLRRPYSNQPQHF. This sequence joins TRBV12-3 or TRBV12-4 and TRBJ1-5; D unclear. V lost 3 bases, J lost 0 bases, and 12 bases lay in between. This CDR3 has 16 amino acids.